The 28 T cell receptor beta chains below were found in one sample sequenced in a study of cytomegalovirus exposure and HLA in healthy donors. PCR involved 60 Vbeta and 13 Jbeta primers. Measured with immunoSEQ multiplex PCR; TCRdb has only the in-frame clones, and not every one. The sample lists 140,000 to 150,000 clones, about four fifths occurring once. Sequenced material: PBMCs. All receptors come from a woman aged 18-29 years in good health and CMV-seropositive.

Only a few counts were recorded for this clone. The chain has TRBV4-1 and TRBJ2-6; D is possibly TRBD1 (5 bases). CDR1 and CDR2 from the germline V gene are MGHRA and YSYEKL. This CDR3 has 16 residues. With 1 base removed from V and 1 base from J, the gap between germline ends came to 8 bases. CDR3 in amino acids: CASSQGTGSGANVLTF. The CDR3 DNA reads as TGCGCCAGCAGCCAAGGAACAGGATCTGGGGCCAACGTCCTGACTTTC.

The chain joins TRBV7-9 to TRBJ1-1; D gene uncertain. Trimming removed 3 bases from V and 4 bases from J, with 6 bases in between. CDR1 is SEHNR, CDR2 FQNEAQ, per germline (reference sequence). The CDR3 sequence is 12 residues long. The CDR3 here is CASSLAGTEAFF. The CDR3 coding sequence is TGTGCCAGCAGCTTGGCAGGCACTGAAGCTTTCTTT.

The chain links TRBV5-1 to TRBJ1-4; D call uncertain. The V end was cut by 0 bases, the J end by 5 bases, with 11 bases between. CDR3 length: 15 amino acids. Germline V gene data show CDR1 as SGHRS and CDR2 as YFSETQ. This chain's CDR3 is CASSLDGVLNEKLFF. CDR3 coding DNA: TGCGCCAGCAGCTTGGACGGGGTCCTAAATGAAAAACTGTTTTTT.

The CDR3 loop reads CASRPPLGRAQPLHF. The CDR3 DNA reads TGTGCCAGCAGACCCCCCTTGGGCAGGGCCCAACCCCTCCACTTT. The chain carries TRBV6-5 and TRBJ1-6, with D possibly being TRBD1 (5 bases). V lost 6 bases and J lost 12, with 21 bases in between. Germline V gene lookup returns CDR1 MNHEY and CDR2 SVGAGI. The CDR3 length is 15 residues.

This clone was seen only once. This CDR3 reads CASRSDTSNTEAFF. The CDR3 nucleotides are TGTGCCAGCAGATCGGACACGTCGAACACTGAAGCTTTCTTT. The chain employs TRBV6-1 and TRBJ1-1, with D perhaps TRBD1 (5 bases). CDR3 length equals 14 residues. From germline, CDR1 is MNHNS and CDR2 SASEGT. Trimming pared 6 bases from V and 1 base from J, leaving 12 bases between.

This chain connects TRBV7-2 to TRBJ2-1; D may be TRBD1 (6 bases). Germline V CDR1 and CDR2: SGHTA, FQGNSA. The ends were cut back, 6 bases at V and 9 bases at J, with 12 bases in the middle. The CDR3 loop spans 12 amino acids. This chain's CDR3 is CASSIIGGEQFF. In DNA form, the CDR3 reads TGTGCCAGCAGTATCATAGGGGGTGAGCAGTTCTTC.

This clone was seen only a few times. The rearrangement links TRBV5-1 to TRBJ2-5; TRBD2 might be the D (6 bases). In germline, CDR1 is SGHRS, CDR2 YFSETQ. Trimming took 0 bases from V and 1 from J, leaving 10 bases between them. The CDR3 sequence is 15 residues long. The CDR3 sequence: CASSLARDFQETQYF. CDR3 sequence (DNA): TGCGCCAGCAGCTTGGCCCGGGACTTCCAAGAGACCCAGTACTTC.

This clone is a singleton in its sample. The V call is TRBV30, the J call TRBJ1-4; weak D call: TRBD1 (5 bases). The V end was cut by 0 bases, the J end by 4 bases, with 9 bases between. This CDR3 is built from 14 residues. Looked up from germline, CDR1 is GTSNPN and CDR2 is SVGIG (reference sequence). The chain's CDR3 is CAWSVDSHNEKLFF. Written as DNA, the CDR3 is TGTGCCTGGAGTGTCGACAGTCATAATGAAAAACTGTTTTTT.

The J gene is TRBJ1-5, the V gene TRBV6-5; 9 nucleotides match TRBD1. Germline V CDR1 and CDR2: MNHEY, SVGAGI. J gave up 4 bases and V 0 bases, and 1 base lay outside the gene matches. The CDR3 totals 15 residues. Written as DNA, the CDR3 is TGTGCCAGCAGTTACTCGGGGACAGGGAATCAGCCCCAGCATTTT. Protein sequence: CASSYSGTGNQPQHF.

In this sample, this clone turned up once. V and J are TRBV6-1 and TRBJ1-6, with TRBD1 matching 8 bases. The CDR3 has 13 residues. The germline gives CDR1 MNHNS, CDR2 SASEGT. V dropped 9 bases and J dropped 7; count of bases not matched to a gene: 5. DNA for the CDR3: TGTGCCAGTAGGACAGGGATGAATTCACCCCTCCACTTT. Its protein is CASRTGMNSPLHF.

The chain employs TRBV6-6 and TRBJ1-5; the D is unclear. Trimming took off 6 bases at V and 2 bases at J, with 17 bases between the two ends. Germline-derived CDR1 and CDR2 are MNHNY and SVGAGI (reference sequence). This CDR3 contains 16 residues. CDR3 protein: CASSPESHGGNQPQHF. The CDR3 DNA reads TGTGCCAGCAGCCCGGAGTCCCATGGAGGCAATCAGCCCCAGCATTTT.

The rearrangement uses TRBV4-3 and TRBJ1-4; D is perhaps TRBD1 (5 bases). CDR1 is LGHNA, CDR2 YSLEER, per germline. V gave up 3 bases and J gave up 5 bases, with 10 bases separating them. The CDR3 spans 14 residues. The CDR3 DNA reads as TGCGCCAGCAGCCAGGCAGGGTCCAATGAAAAACTGTTTTTT. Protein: CASSQAGSNEKLFF.

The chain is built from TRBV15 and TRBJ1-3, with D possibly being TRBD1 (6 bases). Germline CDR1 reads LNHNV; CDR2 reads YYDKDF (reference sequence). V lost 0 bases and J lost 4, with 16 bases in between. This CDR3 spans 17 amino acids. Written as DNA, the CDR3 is TGTGCCACCAGCAGAGAGCTTTTGGGGGCTCCGGGAAACACCATATATTTT. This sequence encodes CATSRELLGAPGNTIYF.

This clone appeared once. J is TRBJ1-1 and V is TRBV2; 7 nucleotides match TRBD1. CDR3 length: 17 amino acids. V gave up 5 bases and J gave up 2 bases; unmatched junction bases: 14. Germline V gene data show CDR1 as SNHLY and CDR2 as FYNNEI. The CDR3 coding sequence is TGTGCCAGCAGTCCAAGGGAAGGGGGCCCTTTAAACACTGAAGCTTTCTTT. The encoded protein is CASSPREGGPLNTEAFF.

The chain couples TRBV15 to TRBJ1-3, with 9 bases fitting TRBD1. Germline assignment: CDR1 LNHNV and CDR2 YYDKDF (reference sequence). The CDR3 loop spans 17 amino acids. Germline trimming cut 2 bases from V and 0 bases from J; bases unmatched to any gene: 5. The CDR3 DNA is TGTGCCACCAGCAGATTACTGACAGGGGGCTCTGGAAACACCATATATTTT. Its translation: CATSRLLTGGSGNTIYF. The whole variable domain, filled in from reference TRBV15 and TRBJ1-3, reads DAMVIQNPRYQVTQFGKPVTLSCSQTLNHNVMYWYQQKSSQAPKLLFHYYDKDFNNEADTPDNFQSRRPNTSFCFLDIRSPGLGDTAMYLCATSRLLTGGSGNTIYFGEGSWLTVV.

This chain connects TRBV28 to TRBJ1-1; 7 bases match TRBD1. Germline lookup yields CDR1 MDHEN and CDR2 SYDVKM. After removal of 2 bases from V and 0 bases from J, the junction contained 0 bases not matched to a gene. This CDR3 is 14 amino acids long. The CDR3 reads CASSLGTVNTEAFF. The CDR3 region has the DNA TGTGCCAGCAGTTTAGGGACAGTGAACACTGAAGCTTTCTTT.

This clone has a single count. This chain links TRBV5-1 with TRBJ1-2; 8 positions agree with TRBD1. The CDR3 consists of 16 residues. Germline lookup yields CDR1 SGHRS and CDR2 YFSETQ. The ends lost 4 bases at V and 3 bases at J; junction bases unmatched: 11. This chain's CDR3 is CASSMQGTGDYYGYTF. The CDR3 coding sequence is TGCGCCAGCAGCATGCAAGGGACAGGCGACTACTATGGCTACACCTTC.

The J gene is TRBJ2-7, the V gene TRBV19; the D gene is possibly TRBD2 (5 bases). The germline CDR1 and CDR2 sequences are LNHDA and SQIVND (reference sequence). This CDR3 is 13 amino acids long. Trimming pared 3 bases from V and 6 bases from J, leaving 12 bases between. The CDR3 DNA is TGTGCCAGTAGTATGGACGGGAAAGGCGAGCAGTACTTC. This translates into CASSMDGKGEQYF.

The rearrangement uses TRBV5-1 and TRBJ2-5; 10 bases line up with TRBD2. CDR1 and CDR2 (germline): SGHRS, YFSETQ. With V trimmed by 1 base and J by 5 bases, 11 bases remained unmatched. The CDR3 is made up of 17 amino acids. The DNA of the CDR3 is TGCGCCAGCAGCTTGCTAGCGGGGGCCGCCAACGGGGAGACCCAGTACTTC. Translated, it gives CASSLLAGAANGETQYF.

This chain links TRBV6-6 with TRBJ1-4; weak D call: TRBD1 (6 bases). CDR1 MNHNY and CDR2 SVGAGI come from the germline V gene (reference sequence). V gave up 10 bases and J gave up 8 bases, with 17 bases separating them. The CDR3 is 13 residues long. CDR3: CATRRGQTEKLFF. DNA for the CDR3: TGTGCCACACGACGTGGACAGACGGAAAAACTGTTTTTT.

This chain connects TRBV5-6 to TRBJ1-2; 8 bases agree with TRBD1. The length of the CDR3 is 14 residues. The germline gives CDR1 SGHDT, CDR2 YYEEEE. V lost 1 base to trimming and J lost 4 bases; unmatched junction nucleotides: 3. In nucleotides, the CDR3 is TGTGCCAGCAGCTTGCACGGGACAGGCTATGGCTACACCTTC. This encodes CASSLHGTGYGYTF.

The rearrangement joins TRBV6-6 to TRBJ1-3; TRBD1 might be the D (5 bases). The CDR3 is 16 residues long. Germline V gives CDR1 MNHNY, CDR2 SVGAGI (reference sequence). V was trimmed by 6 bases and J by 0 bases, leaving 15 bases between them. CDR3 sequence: CASRQKGQLSGNTIYF. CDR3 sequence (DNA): TGTGCCAGCAGACAGAAAGGACAACTCTCTGGAAACACCATATATTTT.

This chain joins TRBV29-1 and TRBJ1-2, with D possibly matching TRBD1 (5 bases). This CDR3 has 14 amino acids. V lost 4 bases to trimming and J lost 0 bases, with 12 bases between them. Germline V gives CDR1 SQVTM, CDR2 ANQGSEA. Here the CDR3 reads CSVVKDTSNYGYTF. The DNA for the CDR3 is TGCAGCGTTGTAAAGGACACCTCTAACTATGGCTACACCTTC. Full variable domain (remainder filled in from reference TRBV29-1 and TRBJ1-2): SAVISQKPSRDICQRGTSLTIQCQVDSQVTMMFWYRQQPGQSLTLIATANQGSEATYESGFVIDKFPISRPNLTFSTLTVSNMSPEDSSIYLCSVVKDTSNYGYTFGSGTRLTVV.

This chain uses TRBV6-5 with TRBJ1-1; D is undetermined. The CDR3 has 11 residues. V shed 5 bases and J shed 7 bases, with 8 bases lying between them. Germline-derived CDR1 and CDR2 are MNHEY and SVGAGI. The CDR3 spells CASSRHNEAFF. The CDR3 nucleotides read TGTGCCAGCAGTCGACACAATGAAGCTTTCTTT.

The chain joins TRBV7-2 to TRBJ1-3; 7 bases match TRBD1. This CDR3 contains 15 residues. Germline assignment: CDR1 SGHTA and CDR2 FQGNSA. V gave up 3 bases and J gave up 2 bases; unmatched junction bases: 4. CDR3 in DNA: TGTGCCAGCAGCTTTGAGGGGGCGGCTGGAAACACCATATATTTT. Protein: CASSFEGAAGNTIYF.

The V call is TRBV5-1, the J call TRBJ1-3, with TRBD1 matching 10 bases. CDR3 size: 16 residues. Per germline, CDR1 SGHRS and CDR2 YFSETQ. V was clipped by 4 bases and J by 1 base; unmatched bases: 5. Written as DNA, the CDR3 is TGCGCCAGCAGCACTGGACAGGGGGGATCTGGAAACACCATATATTTT. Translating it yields CASSTGQGGSGNTIYF.

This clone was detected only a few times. The CDR3 DNA reads TGTGCCAGCAGCCAACTCCCTAACACCGGGGAGCTGTTTTTT. This translates into CASSQLPNTGELFF. J is TRBJ2-2 and V is TRBV14; D remains unclear. V shed 2 bases and J shed 2 bases, with 6 bases lying between them. The germline CDR1 and CDR2 sequences are SGHDN and FVKESK. The CDR3 extends over 14 amino acids.

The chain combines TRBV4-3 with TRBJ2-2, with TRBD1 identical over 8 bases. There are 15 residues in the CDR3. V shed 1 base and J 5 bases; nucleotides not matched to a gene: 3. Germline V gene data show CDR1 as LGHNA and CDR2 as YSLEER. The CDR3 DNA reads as TGCGCCAGCAGCCAAGGGACAGGGACAACCGGGGAGCTGTTTTTT. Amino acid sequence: CASSQGTGTTGELFF.